The clone carrying this TCR beta chain was seen more than once but under ten times. Its antigen remains unknown. This specimen belongs to a study of T cell repertoires in cytomegalovirus infection. Study-level background: Selected CMV epitopes included recently identified HLA-C-restricted ones as well as well-studied HLA-B-restricted ones. An indication of both CMV infection and matching HLA type came from public TCR beta signatures. General study points: Totalled public TCR beta family frequency picked out people who carried CMV plus the relevant HLA. What dominated the ex vivo response were HLA-C-restricted CMV-specific TCR beta clonotypes.

The CDR3 contains 16 residues. CDR1 is SGHDN and CDR2 is FVKESK in the germline V gene. Trimming took off 3 bases at V and 0 bases at J, with 9 bases between the two ends. TCRdb analysed the reads with MiXCR anew, one entry per CDR3 protein. The sample consists of 350,000 to 400,000 distinct CDR3 sequences, roughly 34% of them appearing once. The V and J genes are TRBV14 and TRBJ2-6; the D gene could be TRBD1 or TRBD2 (6 bases each). Specimen: cultured PBMCs, collected from culture after CMV antigen stimulation. This TCR came from a human donor in good health (CMV status not recorded). Some clones in this sample may be carry-over from other donors' samples. DNA for the CDR3: TGTGCCAGCAGCCATCCGGGGGCCTCTGGGGCCAACGTCCTGACTTTC. It is translated as CASSHPGASGANVLTF.